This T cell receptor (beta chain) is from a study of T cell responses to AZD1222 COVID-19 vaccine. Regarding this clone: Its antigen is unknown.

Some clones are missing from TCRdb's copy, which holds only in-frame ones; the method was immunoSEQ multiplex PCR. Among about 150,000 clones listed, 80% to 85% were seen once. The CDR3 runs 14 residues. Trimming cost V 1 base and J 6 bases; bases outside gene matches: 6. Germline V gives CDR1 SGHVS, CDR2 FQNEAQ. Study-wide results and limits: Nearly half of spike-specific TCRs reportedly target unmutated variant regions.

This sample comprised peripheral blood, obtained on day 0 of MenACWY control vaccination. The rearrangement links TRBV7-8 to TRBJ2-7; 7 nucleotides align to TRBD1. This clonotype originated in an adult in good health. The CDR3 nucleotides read TGTGCCAGCAGCTTAGGACGAAGGGGGCTCGAGCAGTACTTC. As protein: CASSLGRRGLEQYF. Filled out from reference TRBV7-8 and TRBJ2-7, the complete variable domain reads GAGVSQSPRYKVAKRGQDVALRCDPISGHVSLFWYQQALGQGPEFLTYFQNEAQLDKSGLPSDRFFAERPEGSVSTLKIQRTQQEDSAVYLCASSLGRRGLEQYFGPGTRLTVT.